The 9 T cell receptor beta chains in this list originate from one sample, sequenced in a study of T-cell memory formation after mild COVID-19. Each CDR3 protein gets one entry after TCRdb re-called the 5' RACE reads with MiXCR. The sample contains about 470,000 distinct CDR3 sequences, approximately 18% of which appear only once. Source material: PBMCs or a T cell subset sorted from them (not recorded which). Source of these receptors: an adult woman who had mild COVID-19 (a few samples of this study predate the infection). Cell type and time point are not known.

This clonotype was picked up a small number of times. The chain carries TRBV2 and TRBJ2-7; D remains ambiguous. Trimming stripped 8 bases from V and 2 bases from J, with 13 bases between. The germline gives CDR1 SNHLY, CDR2 FYNNEI. There are 13 residues in the CDR3. Here the CDR3 reads CASSRPGAYEQYF. DNA for the CDR3: TGTGCCAGCTCCCGACCAGGAGCCTACGAGCAGTACTTC. The variable domain in full, completed from reference TRBV2 and TRBJ2-7, reads EPEVTQTPSHQVTQMGQEVILRCVPISNHLYFYWYRQILGQKVEFLVSFYNNEISEKSEIFDDQFSVERPDGSNFTLKIRSTKLEDSAMYFCASSRPGAYEQYFGPGTRLTVT.

This clonotype was found a few times. The chain is built from TRBV20-1 and TRBJ2-5; 8 positions match TRBD2. The CDR3 runs to 16 residues. Germline CDR1 DFQATT, CDR2 SNEGSKA (reference sequence). Trimming took 2 bases from V and 5 from J; bases not matched to a gene: 13. Here the CDR3 reads CSARRAGGEVLETQYF. CDR3 bases: TGCAGTGCTAGACGGGCGGGGGGTGAGGTGTTGGAGACCCAGTACTTC.

This clonotype was detected a few times. J is TRBJ2-7 and V is TRBV5-6, with 7 bases aligning to TRBD2. Per the germline V gene, CDR1 is SGHDT and CDR2 is YYEEEE. The trim removed 4 bases at V and 3 bases at J, leaving 4 bases unmatched. This CDR3 comprises 13 residues. The CDR3 nucleotides read TGTGCCAGCAGCAGGGAGGGGAACTACGAGCAGTACTTC. Translated: CASSREGNYEQYF.

This clonotype was seen only a few times. CDR3 coding DNA: TGCGCCAGCAGTCAGGACATTAACACCGGGGAGCTGTTTTTT. Encoded protein: CASSQDINTGELFF. The J gene is TRBJ2-2, the V gene TRBV5-1, with D tentatively TRBD1 (5 bases). Germline V gives CDR1 SGHRS, CDR2 YFSETQ. The length of the CDR3 is 14 residues. The V gene lost 5 bases and the J gene lost 2 bases, with 10 bases spanning the gap.

The genes are TRBV29-1 and TRBJ2-2; D is tentatively TRBD1 or TRBD2 (5 bases each). Trimming removed 6 bases at V and 5 bases at J, with 16 bases between. Germline V gene sequence: CDR1 SQVTM, CDR2 ANQGSEA. This CDR3 is built from 14 residues. CDR3 protein: CSVGDLGETGELFF. The CDR3 nucleotides are TGCAGCGTGGGGGATTTGGGGGAAACCGGGGAGCTGTTTTTT.

The chain has TRBV18 and TRBJ1-5; 8 bases align to TRBD1. The CDR3 runs 15 residues. Per germline, CDR1 KGHSH and CDR2 LQKENI. Trimming removed 4 bases from V and 2 bases from J; junction bases left unmatched: 4. CDR3 residues: CASSQTTGGNQPQHF. As DNA, the CDR3 is TGTGCCAGCTCACAGACGACAGGGGGCAATCAGCCCCAGCATTTT.

This chain joins TRBV6-1 and TRBJ1-1, with a weak D call TRBD1 (5 bases). This CDR3 contains 12 residues. Germline CDR1 reads MNHNS; CDR2 reads SASEGT. V lost 2 bases, J lost 5 bases, and 6 bases lay in between. The CDR3 spells CASSERGTEAFF. DNA for the CDR3: TGTGCCAGCAGTGAACGGGGGACTGAAGCTTTCTTT.

J is TRBJ2-2 and V is TRBV5-1, with 9 bases fitting TRBD1. This CDR3 is built from 16 residues. The junction had 7 bases not matched to a gene; V was cut back by 3 bases and J by 4 bases. Germline V lookup: CDR1 SGHRS, CDR2 YFSETQ. CDR3 residues: CASSSDRGDGTGELFF. The CDR3, as DNA: TGCGCCAGCAGCTCCGACAGGGGGGACGGCACCGGGGAGCTGTTTTTT.

This clonotype has at least ten counts. This chain joins TRBV5-5 and TRBJ2-3, with D possibly matching TRBD1 (6 bases). This CDR3 is built from 15 residues. In germline, CDR1 is SGHKS, CDR2 YYEKEE (reference sequence). Between the trimmed V and J ends, which lost 3 bases and 4 bases, there was a span of 15 bases. CDR3 loop: CASSSHIKGADTQYF. The CDR3 coding sequence is TGTGCCAGCAGCTCACACATCAAGGGGGCAGATACGCAGTATTTT.